The entry below gives a single T cell receptor (beta chain) sequence along with its context. Its matching antigen is unknown. Original methodology: From ImmunoSEQ came sequences covering only the junction and carrying no quality scores, so filtering differed. Generated by immunoSEQ multiplex PCR, the TCRdb table keeps only in-frame clones and is missing some. V, J and clone size are those of that table, while D and trimming were read from the DNA. This sample has fewer than 1.8 million clones, with 98% to 99% found just once. This record belongs to a study of shared clonotypes between healthy human individuals. Turning to the study itself: The people who gave samples were a couple of women and three men aged 18 to 49.

Study-level points and caveats: Estimated richness was generally greater in naive than memory subsets.

Trimming removed 4 bases from V and 5 bases from J, with 15 bases in between. The germline gives CDR1 SGHNT, CDR2 YYREEE (reference sequence). This CDR3 has 14 amino acids. The origin of this receptor is a man between 25 and 39 years old in good health. V is TRBV5-4 and J is TRBJ2-5, with TRBD1 as a possible D gene (5 bases). The sequenced sample was naive CD4+ T cells sorted from blood. Subset reported: CD45RA+ positively selected. DNA of the CDR3: TGTGCCAGCAGCATCGGACGGGCAGGGGAGACCCAGTACTTC. It translates to CASSIGRAGETQYF.